This T cell receptor beta chain was captured by sequencing in a study of OX40 agonist ivuxolimab in advanced cancers. General study points: What antigens the expanded peripheral T cells recognized was never established.

The V end lost 3 bases, the J end lost 3 bases, and 15 bases lay between the germline ends. CDR1 and CDR2 from the germline V gene are MDHEN and SYDVKM. The CDR3 contains 15 residues. Some clones are missing from TCRdb's copy, which holds only in-frame ones; the method was immunoSEQ multiplex PCR. This sample has about 76,000 clones, with more than 85% found just once. As to this clone: No antigen is known for it.

The chain combines TRBV28 with TRBJ2-7; D is unclear. This receptor was identified in an adult with an advanced solid tumor such as melanoma, head and neck, liver or kidney cancer. This sample comprised CD4+ or CD8+ T cells sorted from blood, obtained in a trial of the OX40 agonist ivuxolimab. CDR3 sequence (DNA): TGTGCCAGCAGTTTCTTCCCGCCCTTGCTCTACGAGCAGTACGTC. It specifies CASSFFPPLLYEQYV.